The 30 T cell receptor beta chains in this list originate from one sample, sequenced in a study of blood T cell repertoires in COVID-19. Clones were sequenced by immunoSEQ multiplex PCR, and TCRdb holds only the in-frame ones, with some missing. The sample holds 130,000 to 150,000 clones; approximately 82% are singletons and the top ten take 15%. The sample taken for sequencing was peripheral blood. The receptors stem from a human donor with acute or convalescent COVID-19. The donor label of this sample is uncertain.

This clone came up once. The J gene is TRBJ1-2, the V gene TRBV25-1, with a possible D match to TRBD1 (5 bases). The germline V gene encodes CDR1 MGHDK and CDR2 SYGVNS. V shed 7 bases and J shed 4 bases, with 13 bases lying between them. The CDR3 covers 13 residues. In DNA, the CDR3 is TGTGCCAGCACCCAGGGCGGGGGCTATGGCTACACCTTC. Translated: CASTQGGGYGYTF.

The V and J genes are TRBV7-9 and TRBJ2-2; D not resolved. V shed 9 bases and J shed 0 bases, with 5 bases lying between them. Germline V CDR1 and CDR2: SEHNR, FQNEAQ (reference sequence). There are 12 residues in the CDR3. The CDR3 bases are TGTGCCAGAGCTACGAACACCGGGGAGCTGTTTTTT. This gives the protein CARATNTGELFF.

In DNA, the CDR3 is TGTGCCAGTAGTATAGGAGGCCCGAAACAGCCCCAGCATTTT. It translates to CASSIGGPKQPQHF. The chain combines TRBV19 with TRBJ1-5; D is undetermined. Per germline, CDR1 LNHDA and CDR2 SQIVND (reference sequence). The V and J ends lost 1 base and 7 bases respectively, with 11 bases between them. This CDR3 is 14 amino acids long. Complete variable domain (other parts from reference TRBV19 and TRBJ1-5): DGGITQSPKYLFRKEGQNVTLSCEQNLNHDAMYWYRQDPGQGLRLIYYSQIVNDFQKGDIAEGYSVSREKKESFPLTVTSAQKNPTAFYLCASSIGGPKQPQHFGDGTRLSIL.

CDR3 in amino acids: CAISEVAGENYGYTF. In DNA, the CDR3 is TGTGCCATCAGTGAGGTGGCAGGGGAAAACTATGGCTACACCTTC. The chain couples TRBV10-3 to TRBJ1-2; maybe TRBD1 (6 bases). The CDR3 totals 15 residues. V lost 2 bases and J 2 bases, leaving 12 bases between the germline ends. The germline CDR1 and CDR2 sequences are ENHRY and SYGVKD.

The chain uses TRBV4-1 and TRBJ2-3, with 10 nucleotides matching TRBD1. Germline assignment: CDR1 MGHRA and CDR2 YSYEKL. The CDR3 sequence is 15 residues long. Trimming took 4 bases from V and 10 from J; bases not matched to a gene: 11. CDR3 region: CASSPRETGGGAQYF. The DNA of the CDR3 is TGCGCCAGCAGCCCGCGGGAGACAGGGGGCGGAGCGCAGTATTTT.

The J gene is TRBJ1-2, the V gene TRBV5-1; the D is unclear. Germline CDR1 reads SGHRS; CDR2 reads YFSETQ. Trimming took off 7 bases at V and 3 bases at J, with 13 bases between the two ends. The length of the CDR3 is 13 residues. The CDR3, as DNA: TGCGCCAGCGCCACTACTTATGACTATGGCTACACCTTC. This gives the protein CASATTYDYGYTF.

The chain combines TRBV4-1 with TRBJ1-3, with 8 bases aligning to TRBD1. Germline values: CDR1 MGHRA, CDR2 YSYEKL. The CDR3 is 16 residues long. Germline trimming cut 0 bases from V and 8 bases from J; bases unmatched to any gene: 9. The CDR3 nucleotides read TGCGCCAGCAGCCAAGATAGGACGACAGGGGAGGACACCATATATTTT. Its translation: CASSQDRTTGEDTIYF.

The chain employs TRBV5-1 and TRBJ1-2; 10 positions agree with TRBD1. The CDR3 has 14 amino acids. J was trimmed by 3 bases and V by 3 bases; bases with no gene match: 2. Germline V gene lookup returns CDR1 SGHRS and CDR2 YFSETQ. In nucleotides, the CDR3 is TGCGCCAGCAGCTGGACAGGGGGGGACTATGGCTACACCTTC. Protein sequence: CASSWTGGDYGYTF.

The chain has TRBV21-1 and TRBJ2-6; the table names TRBD2, a call not compared with the DNA. TRBV21-1 is an annotated pseudogene. The CDR3 extends over 15 amino acids. CDR3 in DNA: TGTGCCAGCAGCAAAGGAGGGACTGGGGCCAACGTCCTGACTTTC. Its protein is CASSKGGTGANVLTF.

The chain couples TRBV30 to TRBJ1-2; D is ambiguous. The germline V and J ends were trimmed by 4 bases and 6 bases, with 9 bases remaining between them. Looked up from germline, CDR1 is GTSNPN and CDR2 is SVGIG (reference sequence). The CDR3 contains 11 residues. The CDR3 region is CAWTYGDGYTF. The CDR3 DNA follows: TGTGCCTGGACTTACGGGGATGGCTACACCTTC.

This clone has more than one count but fewer than ten. This chain joins TRBV5-1 and TRBJ1-4; D is perhaps TRBD1 (6 bases). The germline V and J ends were trimmed by 0 bases and 4 bases, with 10 bases remaining between them. The CDR3 is 15 amino acids. Germline V gene lookup returns CDR1 SGHRS and CDR2 YFSETQ. CDR3 bases: TGCGCCAGCAGCTTGGGGACAGTTTATAATGAAAAACTGTTTTTT. This encodes CASSLGTVYNEKLFF. Full variable domain (outside the CDR3, taken from reference TRBV5-1 and TRBJ1-4): KAGVTQTPRYLIKTRGQQVTLSCSPISGHRSVSWYQQTPGQGLQFLFEYFSETQRNKGNFPGRFSGRQFSNSRSEMNVSTLELGDSALYLCASSLGTVYNEKLFFGSGTQLSVL.

V gene TRBV5-1 combines with J gene TRBJ1-3, with D maybe TRBD1 (6 bases). Germline V CDR1 and CDR2: SGHRS, YFSETQ. The CDR3 sequence is 15 residues long. V lost 4 bases to trimming and J lost 1 base, with 12 bases between them. The CDR3 DNA is TGCGCCAGCAGCCCTGGACAGTTATCTGGAAACACCATATATTTT. This encodes CASSPGQLSGNTIYF.

V is TRBV2 and J is TRBJ1-4, with 8 bases matching TRBD1. The germline V gene has CDR1 SNHLY and CDR2 FYNNEI. The CDR3 covers 14 residues. After removal of 5 bases from V and 8 bases from J, the junction contained 7 bases not matched to a gene. This chain's CDR3 is CASSFSGGREKLFF. DNA for the CDR3: TGTGCCAGCAGTTTTTCAGGGGGCAGGGAAAAACTGTTTTTT.

The chain links TRBV11-2 to TRBJ1-6; TRBD1 aligns across 7 bases. The CDR3 has 13 residues. Germline V lookup: CDR1 SGHAT, CDR2 FQNNGV. Germline trimming cut 8 bases from V and 7 bases from J; bases unmatched to any gene: 5. As DNA, the CDR3 is TGTGCCAGCTCCGACAGGGTAAATTCACCCCTCCACTTT. Its protein product is CASSDRVNSPLHF.

In DNA, the CDR3 is TGTGCCAGCAGTACAAATATCTACGAGCAGTACTTC. Translated: CASSTNIYEQYF. The V and J genes are TRBV25-1 and TRBJ2-7; D not certain. The CDR3 is made up of 12 amino acids. In germline, CDR1 is MGHDK, CDR2 SYGVNS. The ends were cut back, 5 bases at V and 3 bases at J, with 8 bases in the middle.

V usage is TRBV3-1 (or the pseudogene TRBV3-2) and J usage is TRBJ1-2, with 8 bases that match TRBD1. Per the germline V gene, CDR1 is LGHDT and CDR2 is YNNKEL (reference sequence). The CDR3 contains 17 residues. J was trimmed by 7 bases and V by 4 bases; bases with no gene match: 17. In DNA form, the CDR3 reads TGTGCCAGCAGCCTCGGACAGGGAACCCTCGGGGGTCGTGGCTACACCTTC. Protein sequence: CASSLGQGTLGGRGYTF.

This rearrangement joins TRBV5-1 to TRBJ2-2; no clear D gene. Germline V gives CDR1 SGHRS, CDR2 YFSETQ. The CDR3 length is 13 residues. V was shortened by 0 bases and J by 6 bases, with 6 bases between the two germline ends. As DNA, the CDR3 is TGCGCCAGCAGCTTGGGACTTCCCGGGGAGCTGTTTTTT. Its protein product is CASSLGLPGELFF.

The chain recombines TRBV5-1 with TRBJ2-3, with 11 bases aligning to TRBD2. The CDR3 is 15 amino acids. Trimming cost V 2 bases and J 9 bases; bases outside gene matches: 8. Looked up from germline, CDR1 is SGHRS and CDR2 is YFSETQ. The CDR3 reads CASSFPSGGPGTQYF. CDR3 sequence (DNA): TGCGCCAGCAGCTTTCCTAGCGGGGGGCCGGGGACGCAGTATTTT. The variable domain in full, completed from reference TRBV5-1 and TRBJ2-3, reads KAGVTQTPRYLIKTRGQQVTLSCSPISGHRSVSWYQQTPGQGLQFLFEYFSETQRNKGNFPGRFSGRQFSNSRSEMNVSTLELGDSALYLCASSFPSGGPGTQYFGPGTRLTVL.

This rearrangement joins TRBV5-1 to TRBJ1-3; 7 bases are shared with TRBD1. Germline-derived CDR1 and CDR2 are SGHRS and YFSETQ. This CDR3 region has 15 residues. V dropped 5 bases and J dropped 0; count of bases not matched to a gene: 5. DNA for the CDR3: TGCGCCAGCAGGCGTGACAGGGTCTCTGGAAACACCATATATTTT. Amino acids: CASRRDRVSGNTIYF.

The chain is built from TRBV6-1 and TRBJ1-1; D unclear. V was cut by 1 base and J by 0 bases, with 3 bases left in between. Germline V gene lookup returns CDR1 MNHNS and CDR2 SASEGT. This CDR3 comprises 13 residues. The CDR3 bases are TGTGCCAGCAGTGAAGATATGAACACTGAAGCTTTCTTT. It yields the protein CASSEDMNTEAFF.

This clone showed up just once. The chain links TRBV5-1 to TRBJ1-1; 10 bases map to TRBD1. The V segment lost 3 bases and the J segment 4 bases; nucleotides outside the gene matches: 3. The CDR3 spans 14 residues. Germline CDR1 and CDR2: SGHRS and YFSETQ. The CDR3 is CASSSGQGRTEAFF. CDR3 DNA sequence: TGCGCCAGCAGCTCGGGACAGGGGCGCACTGAAGCTTTCTTT.

This clone was counted between two and nine times. V and J are TRBV3-1 (or the pseudogene TRBV3-2) and TRBJ1-1; D not resolved. CDR1 and CDR2 from the germline V gene are LGHDT and YNNKEL (reference sequence). V was clipped by 3 bases and J by 7 bases, with 15 bases between them. CDR3 length equals 14 residues. The CDR3 DNA sequence: TGTGCCAGCAGCCAGTTAAGAGTCGGCGGTGAAGCTTTCTTT. This gives the protein CASSQLRVGGEAFF.

Only a few counts were recorded for this clone. The genes are TRBV27 and TRBJ2-2, with 9 bases matching TRBD2. The CDR3 runs to 19 residues. V was pared by 5 bases and J by 0 bases, with 13 bases of the junction left unmatched. Per the germline V gene, CDR1 is MNHEY and CDR2 is SMNVEV (reference sequence). CDR3 region: CASSNTSYSGGSNTGELFF. The DNA of the CDR3 is TGTGCCAGCAGTAACACCTCCTATAGCGGGGGCTCGAACACCGGGGAGCTGTTTTTT.

The chain is built from TRBV30 and TRBJ2-7; 9 bases align to TRBD2. V was pared by 0 bases and J by 5 bases, with 11 bases of the junction left unmatched. Looked up from germline, CDR1 is GTSNPN and CDR2 is SVGIG (reference sequence). The CDR3 sequence is 16 residues long. This CDR3 is CAWSVGLSSGVHEQYF. CDR3 in DNA: TGTGCCTGGAGTGTAGGTTTGTCTAGCGGGGTCCACGAGCAGTACTTC.

This clone was counted between two and nine times. The chain joins TRBV5-1 to TRBJ1-3; D not certain. This CDR3 comprises 14 residues. CDR1 SGHRS and CDR2 YFSETQ come from the germline V gene. V shed 5 bases and J shed 0 bases, with 9 bases lying between them. In DNA form, the CDR3 reads TGCGCCAGCAGAACGGAGAGCTCTGGAAACACCATATATTTT. Its protein product is CASRTESSGNTIYF.

The CDR3 DNA sequence: TGCGCCAGCAGCTTGGGACAGGGAATGAACACTGAAGCTTTCTTT. Amino acid sequence: CASSLGQGMNTEAFF. The gene calls are TRBV5-1 and TRBJ1-1; 7 positions match TRBD1. Trimming took 0 bases from V and 0 from J; bases not matched to a gene: 2. The germline CDR1 and CDR2 sequences are SGHRS and YFSETQ. This CDR3 comprises 15 residues.

The rearrangement links TRBV2 to TRBJ1-6; 10 nucleotides match TRBD1. Germline V gene lookup returns CDR1 SNHLY and CDR2 FYNNEI. The junction had 6 bases not matched to a gene; V was cut back by 6 bases and J by 7 bases. The CDR3 is 15 residues long. The CDR3 DNA is TGTGCCAGCAGGGGACAGGGGAATGAAAATTCACCCCTCCACTTT. This encodes CASRGQGNENSPLHF.

The chain couples TRBV12-5 to TRBJ1-2, with 9 nucleotides matching TRBD1. V shed 2 bases, J shed 8 bases, and the junction held 3 bases outside the gene matches. This CDR3 spans 13 amino acids. CDR1 and CDR2 from the germline V gene are LGHNT and FRNRAP. The CDR3 loop reads CASGLRDREGYTF. The CDR3 bases are TGTGCTAGTGGTTTGAGGGACAGGGAAGGCTACACCTTC.

This chain uses TRBV6-1 with TRBJ1-6; D is unclear. The CDR3 has 15 residues. Germline-derived CDR1 and CDR2 are MNHNS and SASEGT. The germline V and J ends were trimmed by 7 bases and 0 bases, with 10 bases remaining between them. CDR3 sequence: CASIERSSYNSPLHF. The CDR3 region has the DNA TGTGCCAGCATCGAGAGGAGCTCCTATAATTCACCCCTCCACTTT.

The rearrangement joins TRBV7-2 to TRBJ1-2; 9 bases are a match to TRBD1. CDR1 is SGHTA, CDR2 FQGNSA, per germline. V dropped 1 base and J dropped 7; count of bases not matched to a gene: 7. The CDR3 has 15 amino acids. CDR3 in amino acids: CASSLDNRGRGGYTF. Written as DNA, the CDR3 is TGTGCCAGCAGCTTAGATAACAGGGGGCGCGGTGGCTACACCTTC.